What follows are 9 T cell receptor beta chains derived from one specimen sequenced in a study of early T cells in non-severe SARS-CoV-2 infection. TCRdb fed the 5' RACE reads into MiXCR, producing one record per CDR3 protein. Counted here are 55,000 to 70,000 distinct CDR3 sequences, 4.5% to 7% occurring once; the ten biggest clones make up under 8%. The sequencing input was whole blood. The source is an adult who was a healthcare worker with PCR-confirmed SARS-CoV-2 infection or an uninfected control (not recorded which).

In this sample, this clonotype turned up many times. The junction departs from the called germline gene at one end, perhaps through a read error. V gene TRBV2 combines with J gene TRBJ2-7; 13 positions match TRBD2. The CDR3 is 15 amino acids. The germline CDR1 and CDR2 sequences are SNHLY and FYNNEI. CDR3 sequence (DNA): TGTGCCAGCAGTGAAGCTATGGGACTAGCGGGGCTTCTCGCCTTC. It yields the protein CASSEAMGLAGLLAF.

Ten or more counts support this clonotype. The chain has TRBV12-3 or TRBV12-4 and TRBJ1-1; D is undetermined. CDR3 length: 12 residues. The V and J ends lost 2 bases and 11 bases respectively, with 12 bases between them. This chain's CDR3 is CASSLNSGRAFF. DNA for the CDR3: TGTGCCAGCAGTTTAAACAGCGGCAGGGCTTTCTTT.

The V and J genes are TRBV7-2 and TRBJ2-1; the D is unclear. Per germline, CDR1 SGHTA and CDR2 FQGNSA. V lost 1 base, J lost 7 bases, and 11 bases lay in between. The CDR3 covers 14 residues. The CDR3 sequence: CASSLDHGRNEQFF. CDR3 nucleotides: TGTGCCAGCAGCTTAGATCATGGTCGTAATGAGCAGTTCTTC.

This clonotype appeared a few times. The CDR3 DNA sequence: TGTGCCAGCAGTTTGTCCATACGTAACACTGAAGCTTTCTTT. The encoded protein is CASSLSIRNTEAFF. The rearrangement joins TRBV28 to TRBJ1-1; D is unclear. The CDR3 is 14 residues long. Trimming stripped 3 bases from V and 2 bases from J, with 10 bases between. Germline lookup yields CDR1 MDHEN and CDR2 SYDVKM. Based on the CDR3 plus reference TRBV28 and TRBJ1-1, the full variable domain is DVKVTQSSRYLVKRTGEKVFLECVQDMDHENMFWYRQDPGLGLRLIYFSYDVKMKEKGDIPEGYSVSREKKERFSLILESASTNQTSMYLCASSLSIRNTEAFFGQGTRLTVV.

In its sample, this clonotype was seen a few times. V usage is TRBV20-1 and J usage is TRBJ2-7; 9 bases align to TRBD1. V shed 4 bases, J shed 5 bases, and the junction held 6 bases outside the gene matches. The CDR3 covers 13 residues. The germline V gene has CDR1 DFQATT and CDR2 SNEGSKA (reference sequence). The CDR3 protein is CSATGTGWDEQYF. Here the CDR3 DNA reads TGCAGTGCTACCGGGACAGGGTGGGACGAGCAGTACTTC.

At least ten counts were recorded for this clonotype. The J gene is TRBJ2-1, the V gene TRBV12-3 or TRBV12-4; 9 bases agree with TRBD1. V lost 5 bases and J lost 2; bases outside the gene matches: 7. The CDR3 has 16 residues. The CDR3 coding sequence is TGTGCCAGCAGTCCGGGACAGGGATTTACCTACAATGAGCAGTTCTTC. Protein: CASSPGQGFTYNEQFF.

This clonotype was recorded a few times. The chain couples TRBV27 to TRBJ2-2; D is undetermined. Trimming took off 1 base at V and 2 bases at J, with 8 bases between the two ends. The germline CDR1 and CDR2 sequences are MNHEY and SMNVEV (reference sequence). The CDR3 has 15 residues. The chain's CDR3 is CASSLLGRNTGELFF. DNA of the CDR3: TGTGCCAGCAGTTTATTGGGCAGAAACACCGGGGAGCTGTTTTTT.

The table lists this clonotype with many counts. The chain employs TRBV7-2 and TRBJ1-6, with TRBD1 matching 7 bases. This CDR3 has 19 residues. Unmatched junction bases numbered 22, after V lost 5 bases and J lost 9 bases. CDR1 is SGHTA, CDR2 FQGNSA, per germline. The CDR3 DNA reads as TGTGCCAGCAGCCGTCCCGGAGGGGGCGTTGGAGGTGTGGGTTCACCCCTCCACTTT. Translation gives CASSRPGGGVGGVGSPLHF. Variable domain in full (rest from reference TRBV7-2 and TRBJ1-6): GAGVSQSPSNKVTEKGKDVELRCDPISGHTALYWYRQSLGQGLEFLIYFQGNSAPDKSGLPSDRFSAERTGGSVSTLTIQRTQQEDSAVYLCASSRPGGGVGGVGSPLHFGNGTRLTVT.

The chain combines TRBV6-5 with TRBJ1-2, with 8 bases aligning to TRBD1. Germline loops: CDR1 MNHEY, CDR2 SVGAGI. CDR3 length equals 14 residues. Losses at the gene ends were 5 bases for V and 9 bases for J; bases not matched to a gene: 11. This CDR3 is CASSPLTGQGRYTF. CDR3 nucleotides: TGTGCCAGCAGTCCCCTAACAGGACAGGGACGCTACACCTTC.